This TCR beta chain was captured in a study of beta chain features in type 1 diabetes. Sequencing targeted expressed TCRB transcripts, as all isolated RNA had been reverse transcribed. The data were produced by immunoSEQ multiplex PCR, yet TCRdb's version contains in-frame clones alone and is incomplete. The sample comprises around 360,000 clones, about 12% of which are singletons, and about 0.01% rests with the top ten. There are a few counts of this clone. The antigen remains unidentified. General study points: TCRB CDR3s were moderately but significantly shorter in Type 1 diabetes patients in all four CD4+ subsets. These data did not resolve whether HLA type affects TCRB rearrangement.

Sorting produced populations that all topped 95% purity. This CDR3 has 13 residues. The V gene's germline CDR1 is ENHRY and CDR2 SYGVKD. Unmatched junction bases numbered 4, after V lost 6 bases and J lost 4 bases. The sequence came from a woman under 30 with type 1 diabetes. This chain connects TRBV10-3 to TRBJ2-5, with 8 nucleotides matching TRBD1. Sequenced material: naive CD4+ T cells from blood. As DNA, the CDR3 is TGTGCCATCAGGGAGGACAGGGCAGAGACCCAGTACTTC. The encoded protein is CAIREDRAETQYF.